Shown below are 13 T cell receptor beta chains from a single sample sequenced in a study of blood T cells in healthy people across ages. Primed by a sample-barcoded 5' primer and a J-beta primer mix, a second PCR proceeded for about 7 to 11 cycles. TCRdb processed the 5' RACE reads anew with MiXCR; each CDR3 protein has one entry. The repertoire holds approximately 1.5 million distinct CDR3 sequences, with approximately 43% as singletons. The sequenced material came from blood. Receptors were obtained from a woman aged 18-30 years in good health.

The rearrangement uses TRBV12-3 or TRBV12-4 and TRBJ1-1, with 8 bases aligning to TRBD1. The CDR3 contains 14 residues. The V and J ends lost 5 bases and 6 bases, in that order; junction bases with no gene match: 8. CDR3 sequence reads: CASSPDRVNAEAFF. The CDR3, as DNA: TGTGCCAGCAGTCCGGACAGGGTTAACGCTGAAGCTTTCTTT.

This clonotype showed up just a few times. The chain recombines TRBV7-2 with TRBJ1-2, with D tentatively TRBD1 (5 bases). The V end was cut by 6 bases, the J end by 8 bases, with 22 bases between. The CDR3 contains 15 residues. In germline, CDR1 is SGHTA, CDR2 FQGNSA. This chain's CDR3 is CASSLSGRGLEGYTF. CDR3 DNA sequence: TGTGCCAGCAGTCTAAGCGGGCGGGGCCTGGAGGGCTACACCTTC.

The V gene is TRBV7-2, the J gene TRBJ2-1; a possible D gene is TRBD2 (6 bases). Trimming took off 3 bases at V and 1 base at J, with 13 bases between the two ends. This CDR3 is 16 amino acids long. CDR1 and CDR2 from the germline V gene are SGHTA and FQGNSA. This chain's CDR3 is CASSFRRAGSYNEQFF. The CDR3 DNA reads TGTGCCAGCAGCTTTAGGAGGGCCGGTTCCTACAATGAGCAGTTCTTC. Complete variable domain (other parts from reference TRBV7-2 and TRBJ2-1): GAGVSQSPSNKVTEKGKDVELRCDPISGHTALYWYRQSLGQGLEFLIYFQGNSAPDKSGLPSDRFSAERTGGSVSTLTIQRTQQEDSAVYLCASSFRRAGSYNEQFFGPGTRLTVL.

This clonotype was seen only a few times. The V gene is TRBV12-3 or TRBV12-4, the J gene TRBJ1-3; 9 nucleotides match TRBD1. J gave up 0 bases and V 7 bases, and 13 bases lay outside the gene matches. The CDR3 is 18 residues long. CDR3 protein: CASTAFGTGTLSGNTIYF. CDR3 sequence (DNA): TGTGCCAGCACGGCCTTTGGGACAGGGACTCTCTCTGGAAACACCATATATTTT.

The rearrangement joins TRBV19 to TRBJ1-1, with 9 bases that match TRBD1. This CDR3 is 13 amino acids long. The germline V gene has CDR1 LNHDA and CDR2 SQIVND (reference sequence). Unmatched junction bases numbered 1, after V lost 8 bases and J lost 0 bases. In DNA form, the CDR3 reads TGTGCCAGTCGACAGGGGGTGAACACTGAAGCTTTCTTT. It yields the protein CASRQGVNTEAFF.

This clonotype has more than one count but fewer than ten. The chain carries TRBV4-3 and TRBJ1-1; perhaps TRBD1 as D (6 bases). The CDR3 is 15 residues long. Germline lookup yields CDR1 LGHNA and CDR2 YSLEER. Trimming removed 0 bases from V and 0 bases from J, with 8 bases in between. The CDR3: CASSQEQGLNTEAFF. In DNA form, the CDR3 reads TGCGCCAGCAGCCAAGAGCAGGGGCTGAACACTGAAGCTTTCTTT.

The chain has TRBV5-1 and TRBJ2-3; 7 bases agree with TRBD2. Losses at the gene ends were 4 bases for V and 4 bases for J; bases not matched to a gene: 6. Germline assignment: CDR1 SGHRS and CDR2 YFSETQ. CDR3 length: 14 residues. The CDR3 DNA follows: TGCGCCAGCAGCCCTACCCTAGCGGCAGATACGCAGTATTTT. Its protein is CASSPTLAADTQYF. The entire variable domain, with the rest obtained from reference TRBV5-1 and TRBJ2-3, is as follows: KAGVTQTPRYLIKTRGQQVTLSCSPISGHRSVSWYQQTPGQGLQFLFEYFSETQRNKGNFPGRFSGRQFSNSRSEMNVSTLELGDSALYLCASSPTLAADTQYFGPGTRLTVL.

This clonotype was counted at least ten times. The chain joins TRBV5-5 to TRBJ2-1; perhaps TRBD1 as D (6 bases). The CDR3 extends over 15 amino acids. The V and J ends lost 5 bases and 3 bases respectively, with 15 bases between them. Germline CDR1 reads SGHKS; CDR2 reads YYEKEE (reference sequence). The CDR3 is CASSSNDRIYNEQFF. CDR3 DNA sequence: TGTGCCAGCAGTTCGAATGACAGGATCTACAATGAGCAGTTCTTC.

The chain employs TRBV4-1 and TRBJ2-4; D is ambiguous. Trimming cost V 4 bases and J 6 bases, with 22 bases left between them. Germline CDR1 reads MGHRA; CDR2 reads YSYEKL. This CDR3 has 17 residues. CDR3 DNA sequence: TGCGCCAGCAGCCCCGAGTCAGGTCGGGTAAAGGGAAACATTCAGTACTTC. It codes for CASSPESGRVKGNIQYF.

V is TRBV6-5 and J is TRBJ1-1; a weak D match, TRBD1 (5 bases). Between the trimmed V and J ends, which lost 5 bases and 1 base, there was a span of 17 bases. Germline CDR1 and CDR2: MNHEY and SVGAGI. The CDR3 has 16 residues. The CDR3 here is CASSRTFAGKNTEAFF. The CDR3 nucleotides are TGTGCCAGCAGTCGGACTTTTGCAGGGAAGAACACTGAAGCTTTCTTT.

In regard to this clonotype: This may be a read error, as it is one base from a much larger clone. The chain links TRBV25-1 to TRBJ1-2; maybe TRBD1 (5 bases). The CDR3 totals 20 residues. V was clipped by 5 bases and J by 7 bases, with 35 bases between them. Germline V gives CDR1 MGHDK, CDR2 SYGVNS. The DNA for the CDR3 is TGTGCCAGCAGTCAATTAGGGGCGGAAGACAGAGGCTTAAACTTCTGTGGCTACACCTTC. It specifies CASSQLGAEDRGLNFCGYTF.

This clonotype has only a few counts. CDR3 in DNA: TGTGCCAGCAGCCCTACAGAGCACCAGCCCCAGCATTTT. Translated, it gives CASSPTEHQPQHF. The chain has TRBV6-2 or TRBV6-3 and TRBJ1-5; D is undetermined. Per germline, CDR1 MNHEY and CDR2 SVGEGT. Trimming pared 6 bases from V and 7 bases from J, leaving 13 bases between. The CDR3 has 13 residues.

Regarding this clonotype: At one end the junction does not follow the germline gene, possibly because of a read error. CDR3 bases: TGTGCCAACAGCTTGGACGCGTACACTGAAGCTTTCTTT. Amino acids: CANSLDAYTEAFF. The chain carries TRBV7-8 and TRBJ1-1; no clear D gene. The CDR3 totals 13 residues. Germline V gene sequence: CDR1 SGHVS, CDR2 FQNEAQ.